The clone carrying this T cell receptor beta chain is medium-sized in the sample. Autoimmune disease history or systemic immunosuppression was exclusionary. Here immunoSEQ multiplex PCR was the method, and the copy in TCRdb shows in-frame clones only, minus some. The table has about 84,000 clones, around four fifths seen once. The entry originates in a study of OX40 agonist ivuxolimab in advanced cancers. Across the whole study: Antecedent anti-PD-1, anti-PD-L1 or anti-CTLA-4 therapy was permissible, with under 50% having received some.

The germline gives CDR1 LNHDA, CDR2 SQIVND (reference sequence). The V end was cut by 6 bases, the J end by 8 bases, with 11 bases between. This CDR3 is 12 amino acids long. This TCR was recovered from an adult with an advanced solid tumor such as melanoma, head and neck, liver or kidney cancer. The chain joins TRBV19 to TRBJ1-5; D is undetermined. The sample in question was CD4+ or CD8+ T cells sorted from blood, obtained in a trial of the OX40 agonist ivuxolimab. The CDR3 loop reads CASSRRSEPQHF. CDR3 nucleotide sequence: TGTGCCAGTAGCCGACGGAGTGAGCCCCAGCATTTT.